Listed below are T cell receptor beta chains from one sample, sequenced in a study of blood T cell repertoires in COVID-19. Assay: immunoSEQ multiplex PCR; the TCRdb copy retains only in-frame clones and omits some. The data contain approximately 150,000 clones, approximately 86% of them seen just once; the ten biggest clones take up 1.8%. Sequenced input: peripheral blood. These receptors originate from a man in his 70s with acute or convalescent COVID-19. Each CDR3 is given with its conserved first and last residue. D genes are given only for firm matches. Size is stated for part of the rows, as once, few or many counts, or as a class when the clone is expanded.

j_call v_call d_call clone_size cdr3_aa cdr3_nt
TRBJ1-1 TRBV28 . . CASSPLAYMNTEAFF TGTGCCAGCAGTCCGCTGGCTTACATGAACACTGAAGCTTTCTTT
TRBJ1-1 TRBV19 . . CASSVWGLGARAEAFF TGTGCCAGTAGCGTTTGGGGACTCGGGGCAAGGGCTGAAGCTTTCTTT
TRBJ2-7 TRBV6-5 . . CASSRTASLAYEQYF TGTGCCAGCAGCAGGACAGCTTCCCTGGCCTACGAGCAGTACTTC
TRBJ1-5 TRBV3-1/TRBV3-2 . . CASSQSSSNQPQHF TGTGCCAGCAGCCAATCCTCCAGCAATCAGCCCCAGCATTTT
TRBJ2-3 TRBV19 TRBD2 . CASSIAGAGDTYF TGTGCCAGTAGTATAGCAGGAGCGGGGGACACGTATTTT
TRBJ1-5 TRBV28 . few CASRSGNGQPQHF TGTGCCAGCAGATCAGGGAACGGTCAGCCCCAGCATTTT
TRBJ1-5 TRBV3-1/TRBV3-2 TRBD1 . CASSRGQGGGNQPQHF TGTGCCAGCAGCCGAGGACAGGGGGGCGGCAATCAGCCCCAGCATTTT
TRBJ2-5 TRBV30 . . CAWSAHRAVQETQYF TGTGCCTGGAGTGCCCATCGAGCGGTCCAAGAGACCCAGTACTTC
TRBJ1-2 TRBV28 TRBD1 . CASSLGQGIYGYTF TGTGCCAGCAGTTTAGGACAGGGAATATATGGCTACACCTTC
TRBJ2-5 TRBV2 TRBD1 . CASKGGRETQYF TGTGCCAGCAAAGGGGGCCGAGAGACCCAGTACTTC
TRBJ2-7 TRBV6-6 . . CASSTGTTNHEQYF TGTGCCAGCAGTACCGGGACAACCAACCACGAGCAGTACTTC
TRBJ2-7 TRBV6-6 . medium-sized CASSYSREQYF TGTGCCAGCAGTTACTCGAGGGAGCAGTACTTC
TRBJ1-6 TRBV27 . . CASSYTRVGNSPLHF TGTGCCAGCAGCTACACCAGGGTAGGGAATTCACCCCTCCACTTT
TRBJ1-2 TRBV6-5 . . CASSYSRGANYGYTF TGTGCCAGCAGTTACTCGCGGGGGGCGAACTATGGCTACACCTTC
TRBJ1-1 TRBV27 TRBD1 . CASSFDRAQTEAFF TGTGCCAGCAGTTTCGACAGGGCTCAGACTGAAGCTTTCTTT
TRBJ2-3 TRBV5-1 . few CASSLRPSGGDTQYF TGCGCCAGCAGCTTGCGACCCAGCGGTGGAGATACGCAGTATTTT
TRBJ2-4 TRBV4-1 . . CASSQDMNAAGRNIQYF TGCGCCAGCAGCCAAGATATGAACGCCGCTGGGAGGAACATTCAGTACTTC
TRBJ2-6 TRBV27 . . CASSLRRGAPGANVLTF TGTGCCAGCAGCCTACGCCGGGGGGCGCCGGGGGCCAACGTCCTGACTTTC
TRBJ2-7 TRBV6-5 . once CASSYSGGDYEQYF TGTGCCAGCAGTTACTCCGGGGGTGACTACGAGCAGTACTTC
TRBJ1-1 TRBV3-1/TRBV3-2 . . CASSQNSWTEAFF TGTGCCAGCAGCCAAAACAGTTGGACTGAAGCTTTCTTT
TRBJ1-5 TRBV19 . few CASSIAGSANQPQHF TGTGCCAGTAGTATAGCCGGGTCTGCCAATCAGCCCCAGCATTTT
TRBJ2-2 TRBV6-5 TRBD1 . CASSYSDRVRGGELFF TGTGCCAGCAGTTACTCCGACAGGGTCCGGGGCGGGGAGCTGTTTTTT
TRBJ2-3 TRBV19 TRBD2 once CASSERLAGGTDTQYF TGTGCCAGTAGTGAAAGACTAGCGGGAGGGACAGATACGCAGTATTTT
TRBJ2-3 TRBV7-2 . . CASSLAQRSTDTQYF TGTGCCAGCAGCTTAGCGCAGCGGAGCACAGATACGCAGTATTTT
TRBJ2-1 TRBV12-3/TRBV12-4 . . CASSFSVYEQFF TGTGCCAGCAGTTTTAGTGTCTATGAGCAGTTCTTC
TRBJ2-2 TRBV11-3 . . CASSSGIHTGELFF TGTGCCAGCAGCTCGGGGATTCACACCGGGGAGCTGTTTTTT
TRBJ2-5 TRBV19 TRBD2 . CASSILGLAGGPPETQYF TGTGCCAGTAGTATTTTGGGACTAGCGGGAGGGCCACCAGAGACCCAGTACTTC
TRBJ1-5 TRBV19 TRBD1 . CAPGQGGQPQHF TGTGCACCAGGACAGGGCGGTCAGCCCCAGCATTTT